Listed below are T cell receptor beta chains from one sample, sequenced in a study of CD8+ T cells in alopecia areata. Libraries were prepared by immunoSEQ multiplex PCR; TCRdb keeps only in-frame clonotypes and omits some of them. Of under 200,000 clones detected, less than 70% appear once; the ten largest clones hold approximately 15%. The sequencing here drew on CD4+ T cells sorted from blood, taken at week 24, from a patient treated with tofacitinib. These receptors were obtained from a human donor with alopecia areata. Each CDR3 is given with its conserved first and last residue. The D gene is left open where the match is weak. Clone size is not always given. Where it is, it says once, few, many or a class for expanded clones.

D gene	V gene	clone size	J gene	CDR3 DNA	CDR3 protein
TRBD1	TRBV27	NA	TRBJ1-6	TGTGCCAGCAGTTGGGACAGGGTTAATTCACCCCTCCACTTT	CASSWDRVNSPLHF
TRBD1	TRBV30	NA	TRBJ1-3	TGTGCCTGGACCAGGGACAGGGGAAACACCATATATTTT	CAWTRDRGNTIYF
TRBD1	TRBV29-1	NA	TRBJ1-1	TGCAGCGCCGGGGGACAGGGGAACACTGAAGCTTTCTTT	CSAGGQGNTEAFF
NA	TRBV5-6	NA	TRBJ2-1	TGTGCCAGCGAAGGGATTCTGCGTAACAATGAGCAGTTCTTC	CASEGILRNNEQFF
NA	TRBV5-6	few	TRBJ2-5	TGTGCCAGCAGCTGGACGACAGGTCAAGAGACCCAGTACTTC	CASSWTTGQETQYF
TRBD1	TRBV29-1	NA	TRBJ2-7	TGCAGCGTCCAGGGGGCGCGTAGCTACGAGCAGTACTTC	CSVQGARSYEQYF
NA	TRBV2	few	TRBJ2-3	TGTGCCAGCAGTGTTTCAGGGCGGGATACGCAGTATTTT	CASSVSGRDTQYF
NA	TRBV30	NA	TRBJ2-7	TGTGCCTGGAGTAGGGGAACCTACGAGCAGTACTTC	CAWSRGTYEQYF
TRBD2	TRBV2	NA	TRBJ2-5	TGTGCCAGCAGCCTCCCTAGCGGTGGGGAGACCCAGTACTTC	CASSLPSGGETQYF
NA	TRBV23-1	few	TRBJ1-1	TGCGCCAGCAGCCCAAGGGGGAGGACTGAAGCTTTCTTT	CASSPRGRTEAFF
NA	TRBV10-3	NA	TRBJ2-1	TGTGCCATCAGTGAAACTAATGGTGGGGGGAAAGCCTACAATGAGCAGTTCTTC	CAISETNGGGKAYNEQFF
NA	TRBV25-1	once	TRBJ1-5	TGTGCCAGCAGCGGAGGGGCCGTCAATCAGCCCCAGCATTTT	CASSGGAVNQPQHF
NA	TRBV13	few	TRBJ2-1	TGTGCCAGCAGCACACAGGTCCGGGGGAATGAGCAGTTCTTC	CASSTQVRGNEQFF
NA	TRBV14	NA	TRBJ1-2	TGTGCCAGCAGCCAAGACGCCCCAGTATATGGCTACACCTTC	CASSQDAPVYGYTF
TRBD2	TRBV6-5	NA	TRBJ2-3	TGTGCCAGCAGGCCGCGGGGGAGGTCAGATACGCAGTATTTT	CASRPRGRSDTQYF
NA	TRBV7-9	NA	TRBJ2-7	TGTGCCAGCAGCGATACACTAACCTACGAGCAGTACTTC	CASSDTLTYEQYF
TRBD1	TRBV7-9	NA	TRBJ2-7	TGTGCCAGCAGCGACGAGGACAGGGGATACGAGCAGTACTTC	CASSDEDRGYEQYF
NA	TRBV11-2	NA	TRBJ1-4	TGTGCCAGCAGCTTAGTACGCGAAAAACTGTTTTTT	CASSLVREKLFF
NA	TRBV27	NA	TRBJ1-2	TGTGCCAGCGCCCTTCAGGGGTCCTATGGCTACACCTTC	CASALQGSYGYTF
NA	TRBV5-1	NA	TRBJ2-2	TGCGCCAGCAGCTTCTCGGCGGGGAACACCGGGGAGCTGTTTTTT	CASSFSAGNTGELFF
NA	TRBV29-1	NA	TRBJ1-1	TGCAGCGTCGCACAGCTATCGAACACTGAAGCTTTCTTT	CSVAQLSNTEAFF
NA	TRBV29-1	NA	TRBJ2-5	TGCAGCGTGAAACCGACGGGGGCGGTAGAGACCCAGTACTTC	CSVKPTGAVETQYF
NA	TRBV6-1	NA	TRBJ1-1	TGTGCCAGCAGTGAAGTTAGGAACACTGAAGCTTTCTTT	CASSEVRNTEAFF
NA	TRBV30	once	TRBJ2-3	TGTGCCTGGAGAAGTCCCTTCACAGATACGCAGTATTTT	CAWRSPFTDTQYF
TRBD2	TRBV11-2	NA	TRBJ2-6	TGTGCCAGCAGCCCCAGACTAGCGGGCAACTCTGGGGCCAACGTCCTGACTTTC	CASSPRLAGNSGANVLTF
TRBD1	TRBV5-6	NA	TRBJ1-2	TGTGCCAGCAGCTTACAGGACAGGGGCTATGGCTACACCTTC	CASSLQDRGYGYTF
TRBD1	TRBV29-1	NA	TRBJ2-7	TGCAGCGTTGAAGAGTATGTTGGGACAGGCCGCTCCTACGAGCAGTACTTC	CSVEEYVGTGRSYEQYF
NA	TRBV2	NA	TRBJ2-2	TGTGCCAGCACCCCAGGGGGAGGGGACACCGGGGAGCTGTTTTTT	CASTPGGGDTGELFF
TRBD1	TRBV6-5	NA	TRBJ1-2	TGTGCCAGCAGTTACTTGGGACAGGGGGTCTATGGCTACACCTTC	CASSYLGQGVYGYTF
TRBD1	TRBV7-8	NA	TRBJ1-1	TGTGCCAGCAGCTTAGTCAGGGGGCGCACTGAAGCTTTCTTT	CASSLVRGRTEAFF
NA	TRBV7-2	few	TRBJ1-1	TGTGCCAGCAGCTTAGATATTAGACAGCACACTGAAGCTTTCTTT	CASSLDIRQHTEAFF
NA	TRBV30	NA	TRBJ1-2	TGTGCCTGTAATGGGGCTGGCTACACCTTC	CACNGAGYTF
NA	TRBV10-3	NA	TRBJ2-7	TGTGCCATCAGTGAGATCCAGGGGCGGAACGAGCAGTACTTC	CAISEIQGRNEQYF
NA	TRBV2	few	TRBJ2-3	TGTGCCAGCAACCTAAAGGGCAGGCTAACAGATACGCAGTATTTT	CASNLKGRLTDTQYF
NA	TRBV6-5	NA	TRBJ1-2	TGTGCCAGCCGTAAGACGGCAGGGTCCGTTACCGGCTACACCTTC	CASRKTAGSVTGYTF
NA	TRBV28	few	TRBJ1-3	TGTGCCAGCAGTATTAGAGGCTCCCCAAACACCATATATTTT	CASSIRGSPNTIYF
NA	TRBV5-4	NA	TRBJ1-1	TGTGCCAGCAGCTTGGGAGGTAACACTGAAGCTTTCTTT	CASSLGGNTEAFF
NA	TRBV5-6	NA	TRBJ1-5	TGTGCCGACTGCATGGGGTTGGAGTATCTTAATCAGCCCCAGCATTTT	CADCMGLEYLNQPQHF
NA	TRBV30	once	TRBJ1-5	TGTGCCTGGAGTGGAGTGAGCTCAGGCAATCAGCCCCAGCATTTT	CAWSGVSSGNQPQHF
TRBD1	TRBV4-1	NA	TRBJ1-5	TGCGCCAGCAGCCAACGCCGGGACAGGGACAGAGCCCAGCATTTT	CASSQRRDRDRAQHF
NA	TRBV30	NA	TRBJ1-5	TGTGCCTGGAGTCAGGGGACAAGTCAGCCCCAGCATTTT	CAWSQGTSQPQHF
NA	TRBV5-6	NA	TRBJ1-1	TGTGCCAGCAGCTTGGTCGTGGGGGTCGGTGAAGCTTTCTTT	CASSLVVGVGEAFF
NA	TRBV5-6	NA	TRBJ2-7	TGTGCCAGCGGGCCGGTCCTCAGCTCCTACGAGCAGTACTTC	CASGPVLSSYEQYF
NA	TRBV10-3	few	TRBJ1-4	TGTGCCATCAGTGACCTGGGACTAGGGGAAAAACTGTTTTTT	CAISDLGLGEKLFF
NA	TRBV29-1	NA	TRBJ2-3	TGCAGCGTTGACGGCAATACAGATACGCAGTATTTT	CSVDGNTDTQYF
NA	TRBV5-4	many	TRBJ1-2	TGTGCCAGCAGCTTGGGCCCGATGGAAGTGAAACCAGGCTACACCTTC	CASSLGPMEVKPGYTF
NA	TRBV5-1	NA	TRBJ2-5	TGCGCCAGCAGCGCAGATGAGGAGACCCAGTACTTC	CASSADEETQYF
NA	TRBV29-1	NA	TRBJ2-2	TGCAGCGGGCAGAGCGCCGGGGAGCTGTTTTTT	CSGQSAGELFF
NA	TRBV2	few	TRBJ2-3	TGTGCCAGCTCGGGAAATACGCAGTATTTT	CASSGNTQYF
NA	TRBV6-1	NA	TRBJ1-5	TGTGCCAGCAGTGATCGCCAGCTTATGGAGCAGCCCCAGCATTTT	CASSDRQLMEQPQHF
NA	TRBV5-1	few	TRBJ2-3	TGCGCCAGCAGCTTGGGACAGTCAGATACGCAGTATTTT	CASSLGQSDTQYF
TRBD1	TRBV10-3	NA	TRBJ1-1	TGTGCCATCAGCCCCAACAGGGGGCAAACGGACACTGAAGCTTTCTTT	CAISPNRGQTDTEAFF
TRBD1	TRBV4-1	NA	TRBJ2-7	TGCGCCAGTTCAAATACGGCCGGGACAGCCCGGTACGAGCAGTACTTC	CASSNTAGTARYEQYF
TRBD1	TRBV7-9	NA	TRBJ1-2	TGTGCCAGCAGCGCGGACAGGGGGCTGGGATATGGCTACACCTTC	CASSADRGLGYGYTF
TRBD1	TRBV27	NA	TRBJ1-6	TGTGCCAGCAGCAACACCAACAGGGGCTCCTATAATTCACCCCTCCACTTT	CASSNTNRGSYNSPLHF
NA	TRBV9	few	TRBJ1-2	TGTGCCAGCAGCTCCGACCGATGGGGGGGTGGTGGCTACACCTTC	CASSSDRWGGGGYTF
NA	TRBV30	NA	TRBJ2-7	TGTGCCTGGAGTGTAGGGGCTGATCAGTACTTC	CAWSVGADQYF